A single sample is the source of the 30 T cell receptor beta chains below, sequenced in a study of control samples from healthy donors and cancer patients. Sequenced by immunoSEQ multiplex PCR; TCRdb stores in-frame clones only, minus some. In the table there are some 120,000 clones, 80% to 90% of which are singletons. Sequenced material: blood. These receptors were collected from a man aged 25-45 years in good health.

The J gene is TRBJ1-5, the V gene TRBV7-9; 8 positions agree with TRBD1. Germline values: CDR1 SEHNR, CDR2 FQNEAQ (reference sequence). This CDR3 is built from 15 residues. V lost 1 base and J lost 6; bases outside the gene matches: 5. DNA of the CDR3: TGTGCCAGCAGCTTAGGGGTGGGGACAGGTCAGCCCCAGCATTTT. Translation gives CASSLGVGTGQPQHF. The full variable domain, completed using reference TRBV7-9 and TRBJ1-5, is DTGVSQNPRHKITKRGQNVTFRCDPISEHNRLYWYRQTLGQGPEFLTYFQNEAQLEKSRLLSDRFSAERPKGSFSTLEIQRTEQGDSAMYLCASSLGVGTGQPQHFGDGTRLSIL.

The V call is TRBV7-8, the J call TRBJ1-5, with 8 bases fitting TRBD1. CDR3 length: 15 residues. The junction had 6 bases not matched to a gene; V was cut back by 5 bases and J by 3 bases. Germline lookup yields CDR1 SGHVS and CDR2 FQNEAQ. CDR3 nucleotides: TGTGCCAGCAGCCCCCGGGGACAGGACAATCAGCCCCAGCATTTT. Translated: CASSPRGQDNQPQHF.

The V gene is TRBV4-2, the J gene TRBJ2-3; unclear D gene. The CDR3 loop spans 15 amino acids. Trimming took off 1 base at V and 0 bases at J, with 8 bases between the two ends. CDR1 and CDR2 from the germline V gene are LGHNA and YNFKEQ. The CDR3 DNA reads as TGTGCCAGCAGCCAAGTCCAATCTAGCACAGATACGCAGTATTTT. As protein: CASSQVQSSTDTQYF.

The V call is TRBV11-3, the J call TRBJ1-2; no clear D gene. The CDR3 is 12 amino acids. CDR1 is SGHNT, CDR2 YENEEA, per germline. V shed 2 bases and J shed 7 bases, with 8 bases lying between them. The CDR3 nucleotides read TGTGCCAGCAGCTTAAGGAGTGGTGGCTACACCTTC. Translated: CASSLRSGGYTF. Combining the CDR3 with reference TRBV11-3 and TRBJ1-2 gives the whole variable domain EAGVVQSPRYKIIEKKQPVAFWCNPISGHNTLYWYLQNLGQGPELLIRYENEEAVDDSQLPKDRFSAERLKGVDSTLKIQPAELGDSAVYLCASSLRSGGYTFGSGTRLTVV.

The CDR3 DNA reads TGTGCCTGGAGTGCGGGCTGGGCAGATACGCAGTATTTT. The encoded protein is CAWSAGWADTQYF. The chain uses TRBV30 and TRBJ2-3; no clear D gene. Germline V gene lookup returns CDR1 GTSNPN and CDR2 SVGIG (reference sequence). The CDR3 spans 13 residues. The ends were cut back, 1 base at V and 4 bases at J, with 9 bases in the middle.

The chain has TRBV4-2 and TRBJ1-2; weak D call: TRBD1 (6 bases). This CDR3 is 15 amino acids long. The V gene's germline CDR1 is LGHNA and CDR2 YNFKEQ. V lost 0 bases to trimming and J lost 10 bases, with 18 bases between them. The CDR3 here is CASSQDPGGQYLYTF. Here the CDR3 DNA reads TGTGCCAGCAGCCAAGACCCTGGAGGACAGTACCTCTACACCTTC.

This clone was found once. The rearrangement joins TRBV20-1 to TRBJ2-5; TRBD2 agrees at 10 bases. From germline, CDR1 is DFQATT and CDR2 SNEGSKA (reference sequence). CDR3 length: 16 amino acids. Trimming removed 3 bases from V and 4 bases from J; junction bases left unmatched: 11. CDR3 residues: CSASPASGGPRETQYF. The CDR3 bases are TGCAGTGCTAGTCCGGCTAGCGGGGGCCCCCGAGAGACCCAGTACTTC.

The chain joins TRBV24-1 to TRBJ2-1, with TRBD1 matching over 7 bases. The J segment lost 0 bases and the V segment lost 1 base, leaving 2 bases of the junction unmatched. Germline lookup yields CDR1 KGHDR and CDR2 SFDVKD. The CDR3 is 16 residues long. In DNA form, the CDR3 reads TGTGCCACCAGTGATTTCGCAGGGGGCTCCTACAATGAGCAGTTCTTC. Amino acids: CATSDFAGGSYNEQFF.

The rearrangement joins TRBV6-1 to TRBJ1-1; TRBD1 aligns across 7 bases. Germline-derived CDR1 and CDR2 are MNHNS and SASEGT. Trimming took 4 bases from V and 1 from J; bases not matched to a gene: 9. This CDR3 has 16 amino acids. The CDR3 here is CASSGSRGGPNTEAFF. In DNA, the CDR3 is TGTGCCAGCAGTGGGAGCCGAGGGGGCCCGAACACTGAAGCTTTCTTT.

This clone was observed once. The chain is built from TRBV10-1 and TRBJ1-2; D possibly corresponds to TRBD1 (6 bases). The germline CDR1 and CDR2 sequences are WNHNN and SYGVQD (reference sequence). The CDR3 has 15 amino acids. V shed 2 bases and J shed 4 bases, with 14 bases lying between them. CDR3 coding DNA: TGCGCCAGCAGTGAGGACCCTCAGGGGCGCTATGGCTACACCTTC. Amino acids: CASSEDPQGRYGYTF.

The chain recombines TRBV5-6 with TRBJ1-2; D is undetermined. The CDR3 contains 17 residues. Germline CDR1 reads SGHDT; CDR2 reads YYEEEE. The V gene lost 3 bases and the J gene lost 3 bases, with 21 bases spanning the gap. CDR3 in amino acids: CASSSTARPAEDYGYTF. CDR3 coding DNA: TGTGCCAGCAGCTCAACCGCGAGGCCGGCTGAAGACTATGGCTACACCTTC.

V and J are TRBV11-2 and TRBJ2-2; possibly TRBD2 for D (6 bases). V was cut by 5 bases and J by 7 bases, with 17 bases left in between. Germline CDR1 and CDR2: SGHAT and FQNNGV. The CDR3 extends over 15 amino acids. Written as DNA, the CDR3 is TGTGCCAGCAGCCCCTCCGGTAGCGGATACGGGGAGCTGTTTTTT. Protein: CASSPSGSGYGELFF.

V is TRBV5-5 and J is TRBJ2-2; D tentatively fits TRBD1 or TRBD2 (6 bases each). The V end lost 0 bases, the J end lost 2 bases, and 8 bases lay between the germline ends. This CDR3 region has 15 residues. CDR1 is SGHKS, CDR2 YYEKEE, per germline (reference sequence). This CDR3 is CASSLAGGNTGELFF. The CDR3 nucleotides read TGTGCCAGCAGCTTGGCCGGGGGCAACACCGGGGAGCTGTTTTTT.

A note on this clone: A read error may produce the germline difference seen at one junction end. The V and J genes are TRBV10-1 and TRBJ2-3; weak D call: TRBD2 (5 bases). This CDR3 comprises 14 residues. Germline lookup yields CDR1 WNHNN and CDR2 SYGVQD (reference sequence). The CDR3, as DNA: TGCGCCAGCAGTGATGGTAGCGTTGGAGATACGCGGTATTTT. Its translation is CASSDGSVGDTRYF.

The V gene is TRBV7-9, the J gene TRBJ1-4; TRBD1 matches at 8 bases. The CDR3 covers 14 residues. Trimming removed 6 bases from V and 8 bases from J; junction bases left unmatched: 8. CDR1 is SEHNR, CDR2 FQNEAQ, per germline (reference sequence). DNA for the CDR3: TGTGCCAGCAGTCATCGGACAGGGAACGAAAAACTGTTTTTT. It translates to CASSHRTGNEKLFF.

The chain combines TRBV5-1 with TRBJ2-7; 8 bases are shared with TRBD1. J lost 6 bases, V lost 4 bases, and 6 bases had no gene match. Germline V gives CDR1 SGHRS, CDR2 YFSETQ. This CDR3 comprises 13 residues. The CDR3 DNA reads TGCGCCAGCAGCCTAGGACAGGGAGGCGAGCAGTACGTC. It translates to CASSLGQGGEQYV.

This sequence joins TRBV6-5 and TRBJ1-1; unclear D gene. Germline V gives CDR1 MNHEY, CDR2 SVGAGI. This CDR3 comprises 14 residues. Trimming pared 8 bases from V and 6 bases from J, leaving 19 bases between. CDR3 region: CASHKSQSLSEAFF. CDR3 nucleotide sequence: TGTGCCAGCCATAAGTCCCAGTCCTTATCTGAAGCTTTCTTT.

This chain links TRBV5-1 with TRBJ2-1; no clear D. The V gene lost 0 bases and the J gene lost 0 bases, with 7 bases spanning the gap. Germline V gene sequence: CDR1 SGHRS, CDR2 YFSETQ. CDR3 size: 15 residues. CDR3 nucleotides: TGCGCCAGCAGCTTGGGGCAGAGCTCCTACAATGAGCAGTTCTTC. Translating it yields CASSLGQSSYNEQFF.

Written as DNA, the CDR3 is TGTGCCCCGGGGGCTAACACTGAAGCTTTCTTT. It is translated as CAPGANTEAFF. The chain carries TRBV6-4 and TRBJ1-1; D perhaps matches TRBD1 (6 bases). V dropped 11 bases and J dropped 2 bases, with 9 bases sitting between them. The CDR3 runs 11 residues. Germline CDR1 MRHNA, CDR2 SNTAGT.

This chain uses TRBV3-1 (or the pseudogene TRBV3-2) with TRBJ1-2, with 11 bases identical to TRBD1. Germline assignment: CDR1 LGHDT and CDR2 YNNKEL (reference sequence). Trimming took 3 bases from V and 8 from J; bases not matched to a gene: 5. The CDR3 spans 14 residues. Written as DNA, the CDR3 is TGTGCCAGCAGCCAGGGGGACAGGGGGTCGGGCTACACCTTC. Protein sequence: CASSQGDRGSGYTF.

This clone has only a few counts. The rearrangement joins TRBV25-1 to TRBJ1-2; D is unresolved. V lost 9 bases to trimming and J lost 1 base, with 9 bases between them. The CDR3 runs 12 residues. Germline CDR1 reads MGHDK; CDR2 reads SYGVNS. CDR3 in amino acids: CASGEVNYGYTF. The CDR3 DNA follows: TGTGCCAGTGGGGAAGTTAACTATGGCTACACCTTC.

This chain joins TRBV5-1 and TRBJ2-1; 9 bases map to TRBD2. With V trimmed by 0 bases and J by 8 bases, 6 bases remained unmatched. This CDR3 has 15 amino acids. From germline, CDR1 is SGHRS and CDR2 YFSETQ. The CDR3 bases are TGCGCCAGCAGCTTGGGCGGCGGGGGGGCGTATGAGCAGTTCTTC. It encodes CASSLGGGGAYEQFF.

This rearrangement joins TRBV11-2 to TRBJ2-5, with D possibly matching TRBD2 (5 bases). Germline V lookup: CDR1 SGHAT, CDR2 FQNNGV. The CDR3 runs to 15 residues. The V and J ends lost 7 bases and 2 bases respectively, with 17 bases between them. Here the CDR3 DNA reads TGTGCCAGCACCCCAGGCGACTACGGGCAAGAGACCCAGTACTTC. Translated, it gives CASTPGDYGQETQYF.

This clone was recorded only once. This chain uses TRBV7-9 with TRBJ1-2; 9 bases align to TRBD1. Germline V gene lookup returns CDR1 SEHNR and CDR2 FQNEAQ (reference sequence). V lost 3 bases and J lost 13; bases outside the gene matches: 15. The CDR3 is made up of 15 amino acids. The CDR3 sequence: CASSFTGTGRVLSTF. As DNA, the CDR3 is TGTGCCAGCAGCTTTACGGGGACAGGGCGAGTTCTGAGCACCTTC. The full variable domain, completed using reference TRBV7-9 and TRBJ1-2, is DTGVSQNPRHKITKRGQNVTFRCDPISEHNRLYWYRQTLGQGPEFLTYFQNEAQLEKSRLLSDRFSAERPKGSFSTLEIQRTEQGDSAMYLCASSFTGTGRVLSTFGSGTRLTVV.

The gene calls are TRBV11-3 and TRBJ2-1; 7 bases are shared with TRBD2. V gave up 5 bases and J gave up 2 bases; unmatched junction bases: 3. This CDR3 has 14 residues. Germline assignment: CDR1 SGHNT and CDR2 YENEEA. The CDR3 sequence: CASSLRGTYNEQFF. CDR3 nucleotide sequence: TGTGCCAGCAGCCTGCGGGGGACCTACAATGAGCAGTTCTTC.

The chain carries TRBV5-8 and TRBJ1-1, with D unresolved. Germline assignment: CDR1 SGHTS and CDR2 YDEGEE. The CDR3 runs to 13 residues. Between the trimmed V and J ends, which lost 1 base and 10 bases, there was a span of 14 bases. The CDR3: CASSLSPEERAFF. The CDR3 region has the DNA TGTGCCAGCAGCTTGAGCCCCGAGGAGCGAGCTTTCTTT.

V gene TRBV6-5 combines with J gene TRBJ2-2, with D unresolved. V was shortened by 5 bases and J by 8 bases, with 6 bases between the two germline ends. CDR1 is MNHEY, CDR2 SVGAGI, per germline. The length of the CDR3 is 11 residues. The CDR3, as DNA: TGTGCCAGCAGTCCGAGGGGGGAGCTGTTTTTT. Protein: CASSPRGELFF.

The rearrangement links TRBV29-1 to TRBJ1-4; no clear D gene. Trimming stripped 2 bases from V and 1 base from J, with 5 bases between. The V gene's germline CDR1 is SQVTM and CDR2 ANQGSEA. CDR3 length: 13 amino acids. CDR3 sequence: CSVEIGTNEKLFF. CDR3 in DNA: TGCAGCGTTGAAATAGGAACTAATGAAAAACTGTTTTTT.

This clone rates as medium-sized (0.01 to 0.1%). CDR3 residues: CASSGRGFSNQPQHF. The CDR3, as DNA: TGTGCCAGCAGCGGACGGGGTTTTAGCAATCAGCCCCAGCATTTT. The rearrangement uses TRBV2 and TRBJ1-5; the D is unclear. CDR3 size: 15 residues. CDR1 and CDR2 from the germline V gene are SNHLY and FYNNEI. V was clipped by 6 bases and J by 0 bases, with 12 bases between them.

The chain combines TRBV29-1 with TRBJ2-5; 7 positions match TRBD2. The V gene's germline CDR1 is SQVTM and CDR2 ANQGSEA. CDR3 length: 11 amino acids. J lost 8 bases, V lost 8 bases, and 8 bases had no gene match. The CDR3 sequence is CSPRAGETQYF. The CDR3 DNA reads as TGCAGCCCCCGGGCGGGGGAAACCCAGTACTTC.